Below, one T cell receptor (beta chain) is given with its context. These data originate in a study of T cells in Graves' hyperthyroidism and ophthalmopathy. This CDR3 is built from 14 residues. Trimming took 5 bases from V and 2 from J, leaving 13 bases between them. Germline CDR1 and CDR2: SEHNR and FQNEAQ (reference sequence). Template material for amplifying TCR beta CDR3 regions consisted of RNA transcripts. The TCR CDR3 first-round RT-PCR relied on the HTBI primer set. TCRdb recomputed calls from the multiplex PCR reads with MiXCR, one row per CDR3 protein. The sample records roughly 500,000 distinct CDR3 sequences, around 43% being singletons.

The sequenced sample consisted of peripheral blood or thyroid tissue (not recorded which). The chain uses TRBV7-9 and TRBJ2-7; D is uncertain. This receptor was identified in an adult woman with Graves' disease, either hyperthyroidism or ophthalmopathy (not recorded which). The CDR3 protein is CASSTQTYTYEQYF. CDR3 DNA sequence: TGTGCCAGCAGCACCCAGACTTACACCTACGAGCAGTACTTC.